The 25 T cell receptor beta chains below come from one sample, sequenced in a study of T cells in Graves' hyperthyroidism and ophthalmopathy. The source material, RNA transcripts, was used to amplify TCR beta CDR3 regions. The HTBI set primed first-round TCR CDR3 RT-PCR. In TCRdb, the multiplex PCR reads were re-called with MiXCR into one record per CDR3 protein. The table lists some 500,000 distinct CDR3 sequences, about 16% of them singletons. The specimen sequenced was blood. The source is a woman in her thirties with Graves' ophthalmopathy.

V gene TRBV5-4 combines with J gene TRBJ1-6; 9 bases agree with TRBD1. The junction had 6 bases not matched to a gene; V was cut back by 2 bases and J by 9 bases. The CDR3 totals 15 residues. Germline CDR1 and CDR2: SGHNT and YYREEE (reference sequence). The CDR3 coding sequence is TGTGCCAGCAGCTTACAACAGGGGGCTTTTTCACCCCTCCACTTT. Translated: CASSLQQGAFSPLHF.

CDR3 residues: CASSGQGLGTDTQYF. The CDR3 DNA reads as TGTGCCAGCTCAGGACAGGGGTTGGGCACAGATACGCAGTATTTT. The chain uses TRBV18 and TRBJ2-3; 9 bases map to TRBD1. Trimming at V came to 5 bases and at J to 1 base, leaving 4 bases not matched to a gene. The germline V gene has CDR1 KGHSH and CDR2 LQKENI. The CDR3 has 15 amino acids.

This clonotype was counted many times. The V call is TRBV12-3 or TRBV12-4, the J call TRBJ2-5; 9 bases agree with TRBD2. V shed 7 bases and J 3 bases; nucleotides not matched to a gene: 3. The CDR3 covers 13 residues. CDR3 residues: CASTPSGEETQYF. CDR3 nucleotide sequence: TGTGCCAGCACCCCTAGCGGGGAAGAGACCCAGTACTTC.

This clonotype was detected many times. This chain joins TRBV16 and TRBJ2-7, with D possibly being TRBD2 (6 bases). Germline V gene sequence: CDR1 KGHSY, CDR2 FQNENV. Trimming pared 2 bases from V and 1 base from J, leaving 18 bases between. The CDR3 sequence is 17 residues long. The CDR3 region has the DNA TGTGCCAGCAGCCAACTTAACGCGGGGCGCAATTCCTACGAGCAGTACTTC. It encodes CASSQLNAGRNSYEQYF.

This clonotype was recorded many times. This chain uses TRBV20-1 with TRBJ2-7; D unclear. The V gene lost 2 bases and the J gene lost 4 bases, with 12 bases spanning the gap. Looked up from germline, CDR1 is DFQATT and CDR2 is SNEGSKA (reference sequence). CDR3 size: 13 residues. The CDR3 spells CSARTENLYEQYF. The CDR3 coding sequence is TGCAGTGCTAGAACGGAGAATCTGTACGAGCAGTACTTC.

This clonotype has just a few counts. The chain recombines TRBV7-3 with TRBJ2-2, with 8 bases matching TRBD2. After removal of 4 bases from V and 4 bases from J, the junction contained 8 bases not matched to a gene. The V gene's germline CDR1 is SGHTA and CDR2 FQGTGA. CDR3 length: 16 amino acids. The CDR3 spells CASSSIPGGVTGELFF. In nucleotides, the CDR3 is TGTGCCAGCAGCTCAATCCCCGGGGGGGTCACCGGGGAGCTGTTTTTT.

This clonotype turned up a few times. The chain has TRBV7-9 and TRBJ2-2, with 7 bases aligning to TRBD1. This CDR3 has 15 amino acids. With 6 bases clipped from V and 2 bases from J, the junction kept 6 bases outside the gene matches. The germline CDR1 and CDR2 sequences are SEHNR and FQNEAQ (reference sequence). The CDR3 DNA sequence: TGTGCCAGCAGGAGGGGGCCCCTAAACACCGGGGAGCTGTTTTTT. It yields the protein CASRRGPLNTGELFF.

Many counts were recorded for this clonotype. The rearrangement joins TRBV5-1 to TRBJ2-1, with TRBD2 matching 13 bases. CDR3 length: 15 residues. The germline CDR1 and CDR2 sequences are SGHRS and YFSETQ. The J segment lost 9 bases and the V segment lost 3 bases, leaving 6 bases of the junction unmatched. CDR3: CASSSGLAGAIEQFF. As DNA, the CDR3 is TGCGCCAGCAGCTCCGGACTAGCGGGAGCTATTGAGCAGTTCTTC.

This clonotype was seen a handful of times. This chain links TRBV10-1 with TRBJ2-1; perhaps TRBD1 as D (5 bases). V was clipped by 4 bases and J by 7 bases, with 14 bases between them. Germline lookup yields CDR1 WNHNN and CDR2 SYGVQD (reference sequence). CDR3 length equals 14 residues. Written as DNA, the CDR3 is TGCGCCAGCAGTGGGATTGGGGCTTTGAATGAGCAGTTCTTC. Translating gives CASSGIGALNEQFF.

Details on this clonotype: A much larger clonotype is one base distant, so this may be a read error. J is TRBJ1-1 and V is TRBV28; D is undetermined. The CDR3 length is 11 residues. V was trimmed by 6 bases and J by 3 bases, leaving 5 bases between them. Germline V CDR1 and CDR2: MDHEN, SYDVKM. The CDR3 protein is CASRYYTEAFF. The CDR3 region has the DNA TGTGCCAGCAGATACTACACTGAAGCTTTCTTT.

This clonotype was observed many times. The chain joins TRBV20-1 to TRBJ2-1; 9 nucleotides align to TRBD2. V lost 5 bases, J lost 0 bases, and 5 bases stayed unmatched. CDR3 length: 15 amino acids. Germline CDR1 is DFQATT and CDR2 is SNEGSKA (reference sequence). The CDR3 loop is CSASQREVSYNEQFF. CDR3 DNA sequence: TGCAGTGCTTCTCAGCGGGAGGTCTCCTACAATGAGCAGTTCTTC.

The rearrangement joins TRBV4-1 to TRBJ2-7, with 10 bases that match TRBD2. The J segment lost 3 bases and the V segment lost 4 bases, leaving 6 bases of the junction unmatched. Germline V gene sequence: CDR1 MGHRA, CDR2 YSYEKL. The CDR3 is made up of 15 amino acids. The CDR3 sequence is CASSLDPSGSYEQYF. CDR3 DNA: TGCGCCAGCAGCCTCGACCCTAGCGGGAGCTACGAGCAGTACTTC.

This clonotype occurred a few times. The chain uses TRBV29-1 and TRBJ2-3, with D possibly being TRBD2 (6 bases). CDR1 is SQVTM, CDR2 ANQGSEA, per germline. This CDR3 has 15 residues. The V end lost 7 bases, the J end lost 0 bases, and 17 bases lay between the germline ends. The CDR3 DNA follows: TGCAGCGCCGGGTGGGCAGGGACTAGCACAGATACGCAGTATTTT. Amino acid sequence: CSAGWAGTSTDTQYF.

V gene TRBV25-1 combines with J gene TRBJ1-1; D ambiguous. CDR1 and CDR2 from the germline V gene are MGHDK and SYGVNS. The CDR3 is 15 amino acids. Trimming took off 3 bases at V and 1 base at J, with 12 bases between the two ends. The CDR3 is CASSEGRRQNTEAFF. In nucleotides, the CDR3 is TGTGCCAGCAGTGAGGGGAGACGGCAGAACACTGAAGCTTTCTTT.

This clonotype showed up just once. The chain has TRBV7-6 and TRBJ2-7, with 7 bases lining up with TRBD1. V was clipped by 3 bases and J by 5 bases; unmatched bases: 13. The CDR3 loop spans 16 amino acids. Germline CDR1 is SGHVS and CDR2 is FNYEAQ. CDR3 in DNA: TGTGCCAGCAGCTTCGCCCGGGCAGGGGGATTGGACGAGCAGTACTTC. Its protein is CASSFARAGGLDEQYF.

This clonotype was recorded at least ten times. The chain couples TRBV6-5 to TRBJ1-1; maybe TRBD1 (6 bases). The length of the CDR3 is 17 residues. Trimming cost V 2 bases and J 0 bases, with 16 bases left between them. Germline V CDR1 and CDR2: MNHEY, SVGAGI. CDR3 residues: CASSYGGQGRMNTEAFF. The CDR3 bases are TGTGCCAGCAGTTACGGGGGTCAGGGGCGCATGAACACTGAAGCTTTCTTT.

V is TRBV28 and J is TRBJ1-2; 7 bases are shared with TRBD1. CDR3 length equals 14 residues. The V and J ends lost 6 bases and 6 bases, in that order; junction bases with no gene match: 10. CDR1 is MDHEN, CDR2 SYDVKM, per germline. The CDR3, as DNA: TGTGCCAGCAGCCCCGTTGACAGGGTTGATGGCTACACCTTC. It is translated as CASSPVDRVDGYTF.

The chain links TRBV28 to TRBJ2-7; 12 bases agree with TRBD2. CDR1 MDHEN and CDR2 SYDVKM come from the germline V gene. V lost 3 bases and J lost 0; bases outside the gene matches: 12. The CDR3 consists of 19 residues. The CDR3 sequence is CASSFPLGTSGLSSYEQYF. CDR3 nucleotide sequence: TGTGCCAGCAGTTTTCCTTTAGGGACTAGCGGGTTAAGCTCCTACGAGCAGTACTTC.

At least ten counts were recorded for this clonotype. The rearrangement joins TRBV28 to TRBJ1-2; D perhaps matches TRBD1 (6 bases). Deletions cut 7 bases from V and 8 bases from J, with 20 bases between. Germline-derived CDR1 and CDR2 are MDHEN and SYDVKM. The CDR3 consists of 14 residues. The CDR3: CASTLAGGASGYTF. CDR3 in DNA: TGTGCCAGCACCCTAGCTGGGGGGGCGAGCGGCTACACCTTC.

In its sample, this clonotype was seen many times. The chain combines TRBV20-1 with TRBJ2-3, with 7 bases fitting TRBD2. This CDR3 is built from 16 residues. Germline values: CDR1 DFQATT, CDR2 SNEGSKA (reference sequence). The ends lost 3 bases at V and 5 bases at J; junction bases unmatched: 14. The DNA of the CDR3 is TGCAGTGCTAGTAATTGGGGGGGAAGGCCTGTAGATACGCAGTATTTT. As protein: CSASNWGGRPVDTQYF.

This clonotype was counted ten times or more. The rearrangement links TRBV29-1 to TRBJ1-1, with a possible D match to TRBD1 (6 bases). The CDR3 has 12 residues. The V gene lost 7 bases and the J gene lost 5 bases, with 14 bases spanning the gap. Germline assignment: CDR1 SQVTM and CDR2 ANQGSEA. CDR3 nucleotide sequence: TGCAGCGGAACAGGGATCGGGACTGAAGCTTTCTTT. It translates to CSGTGIGTEAFF.

The chain joins TRBV6-1 to TRBJ1-4, with unresolved D. Per the germline V gene, CDR1 is MNHNS and CDR2 is SASEGT. Trimming cost V 7 bases and J 3 bases, with 12 bases left between them. The CDR3 has 14 amino acids. CDR3 sequence reads: CASTGLTSNEKLFF. The CDR3 coding sequence is TGTGCCAGCACCGGACTGACTTCTAATGAAAAACTGTTTTTT.

This clonotype appeared many times. The chain combines TRBV28 with TRBJ2-7; a weak D match, TRBD2 (5 bases). With 2 bases removed from V and 5 bases from J, the gap between germline ends came to 10 bases. The CDR3 contains 13 residues. The germline V gene encodes CDR1 MDHEN and CDR2 SYDVKM. Written as DNA, the CDR3 is TGTGCCAGCAGTTTAGGGGAGAGGCACGAGCAGTACTTC. Protein: CASSLGERHEQYF.

This sequence joins TRBV24-1 and TRBJ2-6, with TRBD1 identical over 7 bases. Per the germline V gene, CDR1 is KGHDR and CDR2 is SFDVKD. V shed 3 bases and J 2 bases; nucleotides not matched to a gene: 3. The CDR3 is 16 amino acids. CDR3 coding DNA: TGTGCCACCAGTGATCCACAGGGGACTGGGGCCAACGTCCTGACTTTC. Translation gives CATSDPQGTGANVLTF.

This clonotype was detected ten times or more. The chain is built from TRBV7-3 and TRBJ2-7; the D is unclear. The V end lost 3 bases, the J end lost 0 bases, and 12 bases lay between the germline ends. Germline V gene lookup returns CDR1 SGHTA and CDR2 FQGTGA. This CDR3 region has 15 residues. CDR3 nucleotide sequence: TGTGCCAGCAGCTTGTCAAGGGCCGGCTCCTACGAGCAGTACTTC. Protein: CASSLSRAGSYEQYF.